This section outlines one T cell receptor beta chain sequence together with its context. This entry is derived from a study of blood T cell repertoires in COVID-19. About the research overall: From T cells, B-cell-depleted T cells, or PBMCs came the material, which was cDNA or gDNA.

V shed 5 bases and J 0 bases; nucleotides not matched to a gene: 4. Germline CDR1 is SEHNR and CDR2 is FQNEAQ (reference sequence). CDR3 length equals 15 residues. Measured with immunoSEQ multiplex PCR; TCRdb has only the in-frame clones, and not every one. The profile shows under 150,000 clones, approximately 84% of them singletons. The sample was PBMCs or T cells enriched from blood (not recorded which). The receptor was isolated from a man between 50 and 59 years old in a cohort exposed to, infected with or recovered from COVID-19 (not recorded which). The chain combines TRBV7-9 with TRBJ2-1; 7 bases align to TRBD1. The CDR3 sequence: CASSEGQSSYNEQFF. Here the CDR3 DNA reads TGTGCCAGCAGCGAGGGACAGAGCTCCTACAATGAGCAGTTCTTC.